The clone carrying this T cell receptor beta chain has just one count. The sample is drawn from a study of cytomegalovirus exposure and HLA in healthy donors. Background on the study: Tens of millions of unique TCRs from HLA-typed donors made up an early data release.

PCR was performed using 60 Vbeta and 13 Jbeta primers. Libraries were prepared by immunoSEQ multiplex PCR; TCRdb keeps only in-frame clonotypes and omits some of them. The sample records roughly 200,000 clones, around 73% being singletons. What was sequenced was PBMCs. The TCR comes from a woman aged 30 to 39 in good health and CMV-seronegative.

The CDR3 spells CASSRIQGHQPQHF. The CDR3 nucleotides are TGTGCCAGCAGCCGAATTCAGGGGCATCAGCCCCAGCATTTT. The gene calls are TRBV28 and TRBJ1-5; weak D call: TRBD1 (6 bases). The V end was cut by 6 bases, the J end by 5 bases, with 14 bases between. This CDR3 comprises 14 residues. CDR1 is MDHEN and CDR2 is SYDVKM in the germline V gene.